The TCR beta chain under discussion was sequenced for a study of T-cell reconstitution after alpha-beta-depleted transplantation in children (dated by TCRdb to the mid-2010s). About the full investigation: T-cell immune reconstitution after TCRalphabeta/CD19-depleted allogeneic hematopoietic cell transplantation in children was quantitatively tracked in the study by means of TCR repertoire profiling.

The library was built by means of PCR. The instrument was an Illumina HiSeq 2500. TCR library preparation used molecular barcoding, with unique molecular identifiers applied to normalize quantification of the TCRbeta repertoire. TCRdb reprocessing: public reads trimmed at Q25 with fastp, clones called with MiXCR, in-frame beta chains kept. Rows with a matching CDR3 protein are joined into one entry that keeps the most common DNA and genes. Across this sample there are around 600,000 distinct CDR3 sequences, with around a sixth seen only once. The top ten clones comprise approximately 1% of the sample. Comments on this clonotype: Its cognate antigen has yet to be identified. One junction end disagrees with the germline gene, perhaps due to a read error.

The germline V gene encodes CDR1 SGHTA and CDR2 FQGNSA. The CDR3 holds 13 amino acids from the cysteine to the phenylalanine. The entry retains the CDR3 DNA only, 39 bases that are in frame from base 1. Recombination joined TRBV7-2 with TRBJ1-5; 8 bases in between match TRBD1. This TCR was sampled from a human donor who donated a stem cell graft to a child with acute myeloid leukemia. The source was PBMCs from the stem cell graft donor, collected from the stem cell graft. The bases are TGTGCCAGCAGCTCACAGGGGGGACAGCCCCATCATTTT. This is translated as CASSSQGGQPHHF.